This TCR beta chain was documented in a study of T cells in Graves' hyperthyroidism and ophthalmopathy. At least ten counts were recorded for this clonotype. This CDR3 has 15 amino acids. Germline CDR1 reads SGHAT; CDR2 reads FQNNGV. V dropped 3 bases and J dropped 3 bases, with 12 bases sitting between them. RNA transcripts gave rise to amplified TCR beta CDR3 regions. The HTBI primer set served for first-round RT-PCR of the TCR CDR3. TCRdb redid the calling of the multiplex PCR reads with MiXCR, one entry per CDR3 protein. The sample consists of a few hundred thousand distinct CDR3 sequences, less than 25% of them appearing once.

The sample taken for sequencing was blood. The source of this sequence is a man between 18 and 29 years old with Graves' hyperthyroidism. The chain joins TRBV11-2 to TRBJ2-4; D not certain. In nucleotides, the CDR3 is TGTGCCAGCAGCTTGGGCAGGCGGAACAAAAACATTCAGTACTTC. As protein: CASSLGRRNKNIQYF.